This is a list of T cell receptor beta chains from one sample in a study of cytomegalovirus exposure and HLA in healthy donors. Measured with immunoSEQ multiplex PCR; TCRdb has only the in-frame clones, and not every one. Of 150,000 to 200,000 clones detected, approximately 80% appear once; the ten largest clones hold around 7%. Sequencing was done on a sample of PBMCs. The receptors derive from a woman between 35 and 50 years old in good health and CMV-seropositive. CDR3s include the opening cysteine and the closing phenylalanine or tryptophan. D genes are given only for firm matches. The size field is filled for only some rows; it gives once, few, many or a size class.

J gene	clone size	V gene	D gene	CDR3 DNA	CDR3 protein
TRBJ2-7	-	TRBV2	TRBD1	TGTGCCAGCAGGTTAGGACAGGCGACCTACGAGCAGTACTTC	CASRLGQATYEQYF
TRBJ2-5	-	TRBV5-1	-	TGCGCCAGCAGTACCGGGACAATGGTACTGGAGACCCAGTACTTC	CASSTGTMVLETQYF
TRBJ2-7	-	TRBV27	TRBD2	TGTGCCAGCAGCCGACTAGCGGGCCACTACGAGCAGTACTTC	CASSRLAGHYEQYF
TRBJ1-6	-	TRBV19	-	TGTGCCAGTAGTATACCGGCAGGGAATTCACCCCTCCACTTT	CASSIPAGNSPLHF
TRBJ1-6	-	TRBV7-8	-	TGTGCCAGCAGTTTCGGCACGCAGGGATCACCCCTCCACTTT	CASSFGTQGSPLHF
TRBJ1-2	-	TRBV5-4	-	TGTGCCAGCAGAGGCGATCTAGCTAACTATGGCTACACCTTC	CASRGDLANYGYTF
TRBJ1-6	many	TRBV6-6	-	TGTGCCAGCAGTTACAGTGGCGGGGATTCACCCCTCCACTTT	CASSYSGGDSPLHF
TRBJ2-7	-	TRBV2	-	TGTGCCAGCAGTGACGACTCACGGATCTCCTACGAGCAGTACTTC	CASSDDSRISYEQYF
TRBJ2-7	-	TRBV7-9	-	TGTGCCAGCAGCTTAGGGACAGTGGCCGAGCAGTACTTC	CASSLGTVAEQYF
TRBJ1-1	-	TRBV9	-	TGTGCCAGCAGCGTAGCTGTGACAGGGAACACTGAAGCTTTCTTT	CASSVAVTGNTEAFF
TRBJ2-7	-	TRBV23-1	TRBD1	TGCGCCAGCAGTCAAACCGGGACAGGGGCTTACGAGCAGTACTTC	CASSQTGTGAYEQYF
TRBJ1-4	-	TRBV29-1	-	TGCAGCGTTGACCCGACAGGCCTTAATGAAAAACTGTTTTTT	CSVDPTGLNEKLFF
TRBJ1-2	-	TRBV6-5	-	TGTGCCAGCACCCCCGCGGGGCGGAATTATGGCTACACCTTC	CASTPAGRNYGYTF
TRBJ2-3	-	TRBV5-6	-	TGTGCCAGCAGCGTGACACTGACAGCTAGCACAGATACGCAGTATTTT	CASSVTLTASTDTQYF
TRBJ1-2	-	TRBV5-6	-	TGTGCCAGCAGCAGGAACAGGAACTATGGCTACACCTTC	CASSRNRNYGYTF
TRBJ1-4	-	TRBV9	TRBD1	TGTGCCAGCAGCCCCGGACAGGGCAATAATGAAAAACTGTTTTTT	CASSPGQGNNEKLFF
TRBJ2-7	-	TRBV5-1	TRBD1	TGCGCCAGCAGCTCGGGACAGTCAGCCTACGAGCAGTACTTC	CASSSGQSAYEQYF
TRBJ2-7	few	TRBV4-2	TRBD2	TGTGCCAGCAGCCAAGGGACTAGCGGGGCCGCCTACGAGCAGTACTTC	CASSQGTSGAAYEQYF
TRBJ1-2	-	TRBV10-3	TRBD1	TGTGCCATCAGTGAGTCCGGGACAGGGGCTGATGGCTACACCTTC	CAISESGTGADGYTF
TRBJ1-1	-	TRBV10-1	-	TGCGCCAGCAGTCCAGGGTCCTGGAACACTGAAGCTTTCTTT	CASSPGSWNTEAFF
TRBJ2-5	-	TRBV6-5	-	TGTGCCAGCAGTTGGGCCGGCCAAGAGACCCAGTACTTC	CASSWAGQETQYF
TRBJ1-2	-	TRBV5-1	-	TGCGCCAGCAGCCCGGGAGATGGCTATGGCTACACCTTC	CASSPGDGYGYTF
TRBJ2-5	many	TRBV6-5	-	TGTGCCAGCAGTAACGACAGGTCAAAGACCCAGTACTTC	CASSNDRSKTQYF
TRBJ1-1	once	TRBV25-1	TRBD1	TGTGCCAGCAGCCCCGACAGGGGGCTAATGAACACTGAAGCTTTCTTT	CASSPDRGLMNTEAFF
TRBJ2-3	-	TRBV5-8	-	TGTGCCAGCAGCTTATGGGGAGGCACAGATACGCAGTATTTT	CASSLWGGTDTQYF
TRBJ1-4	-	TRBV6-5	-	TGTGCCAGCAGGCGGGCGGCAACTAATGAAAAACTGTTTTTT	CASRRAATNEKLFF
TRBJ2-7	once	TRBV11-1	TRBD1	TGTGCCAGCAGCCCGTTCTCGACAGGGTGGGACGAGCAGTACTTC	CASSPFSTGWDEQYF
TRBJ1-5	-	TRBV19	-	TGTGCCAGTAGTATAGATCTAGAGGGAGGGCCCCAGCATTTT	CASSIDLEGGPQHF
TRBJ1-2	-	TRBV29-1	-	TGCAGCGTTGGGGGGGGGACATCTGCAACTCCCCCCTATGGCTACACCTTC	CSVGGGTSATPPYGYTF
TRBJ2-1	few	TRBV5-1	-	TGCGCCAGCAGCTTGGGCGGCCCATACAATGAGCAGTTCTTC	CASSLGGPYNEQFF
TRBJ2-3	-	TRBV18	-	TGTGCCAGCTCACCAGGGGGGTTCACAGATACGCAGTATTTT	CASSPGGFTDTQYF
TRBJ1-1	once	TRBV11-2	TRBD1	TGTGCCAGCTGCAGACAGGGGGAGAACACTGAAGCTTTCTTT	CASCRQGENTEAFF
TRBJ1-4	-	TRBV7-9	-	TGTTCCAGCACCCGAGTCCGGGGAAATTTTAATGAAAAACTGTTTTTT	CSSTRVRGNFNEKLFF
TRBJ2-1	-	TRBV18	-	TGTGCCAGCTCACTTGTAGCTAGTAACTACAATGAGCAGTTCTTC	CASSLVASNYNEQFF